This T cell receptor (beta chain) was documented in a study of molecular identifiers for immune sequencing clone quantification. MiXCR, run by TCRdb on the PCR reads, gives a single entry per CDR3 protein. The repertoire holds about 510,000 distinct CDR3 sequences, with around 23% as singletons. CDR1 is SGHKS and CDR2 is YYEKEE in the germline V gene (reference sequence). This CDR3 has 16 residues. V shed 0 bases and J 9 bases; nucleotides not matched to a gene: 8. The V call is TRBV5-5, the J call TRBJ2-1; 11 positions match TRBD2. The sequence was collected from a human donor in good health. Some libraries in this study had Jurkat cell RNA spiked in. The sample was naive CD8+ T cells from blood, with Jurkat cell RNA spiked in. Noted subset: FACS-sorted CD8+CD4-CCR7+CD45RA+ naive T cells. The DNA of the CDR3 is TGTGCCAGCAGCTTGGAGGGGCTAGCGGGAGGCACTGAGCAGTTCTTC. Amino acid sequence: CASSLEGLAGGTEQFF.